One sample yielded the 32 T cell receptor beta chains listed below, sequenced in a study of blood T cells in healthy people across ages (dated by TCRdb to about 2015). Receptor amplification or capture employed 5' RACE. The reads were generated on an Illumina HiSeq 2500. A second PCR of about 6 to 12 cycles was run with a J-beta primer mix and a sample-barcoded 5' primer. TCRdb ran its own pipeline on the public reads, namely fastp trimming at Q25 and MiXCR clone calling, and kept in-frame beta chains. Rows matching on CDR3 protein sequence are summarized as one entry with the most common DNA and genes. For this sample the table gives fewer than 800,000 distinct CDR3 sequences, of which around 32% were detected only once. 15% to 19% of the sample is in the top ten clones. The sequencing input was blood. The receptor source for this set is a woman older than 75 in good health. Donor details come from another sample of the same person, matched by shared clones.

At least ten counts were recorded for this clonotype. The rearrangement links TRBV18 to TRBJ2-5; 9 positions match TRBD1. The CDR3 totals 15 residues. Germline V gene sequence: CDR1 KGHSH, CDR2 LQKENI. V shed 3 bases, J shed 5 bases, and the junction held 7 bases outside the gene matches. The DNA for the CDR3 is TGTGCCAGCTCACCGGCACAGGGGGCTGTCGAGACCCAGTACTTC. It translates to CASSPAQGAVETQYF. Filled out from reference TRBV18 and TRBJ2-5, the complete variable domain reads NAGVMQNPRHLVRRRGQEARLRCSPMKGHSHVYWYRQLPEEGLKFMVYLQKENIIDESGMPKERFSAEFPKEGPSILRIQQVVRGDSAAYFCASSPAQGAVETQYFGPGTRLLVL.

J is TRBJ2-3 and V is TRBV27, with D perhaps assigned TRBD1 or TRBD2 (7 bases each). The germline gives CDR1 MNHEY, CDR2 SMNVEV (reference sequence). The length of the CDR3 is 17 residues. V lost 3 bases to trimming and J lost 4 bases, with 20 bases between them. DNA for the CDR3: TGTGCCAGCAGTTTTACCCTCAGGGGGGGGCCGCCAGATACGCAGTATTTT. Its translation: CASSFTLRGGPPDTQYF.

This clonotype was seen at least ten times. CDR3: CASAKTEQFF. Here the CDR3 DNA reads TGTGCCTCCGCTAAAACTGAGCAGTTCTTC. This chain uses TRBV12-3 or TRBV12-4 with TRBJ2-1; D unclear. V lost 11 bases and J lost 9, with 11 bases in between. The CDR3 is 10 residues long.

This clonotype was detected ten times or more. V and J are TRBV6-1 and TRBJ2-3, with D uncertain. The CDR3 contains 15 residues. V was shortened by 2 bases and J by 2 bases, with 11 bases between the two germline ends. CDR1 is MNHNS and CDR2 is SASEGT in the germline V gene. This chain's CDR3 is CASSELGSVTDTQYF. The DNA of the CDR3 is TGTGCCAGCAGTGAATTGGGGTCTGTCACAGATACGCAGTATTTT.

The CDR3 DNA reads TGTGCCAGCAGCGCACAGGGGGTTTCAGGGACTGAAGCTTTCTTT. Its translation: CASSAQGVSGTEAFF. The chain recombines TRBV9 with TRBJ1-1; 8 bases map to TRBD1. The V segment lost 3 bases and the J segment 5 bases; nucleotides outside the gene matches: 9. There are 15 residues in the CDR3. Germline V gives CDR1 SGDLS, CDR2 YYNGEE.

Remarks on this clonotype: A read error may produce the germline difference seen at one junction end. The chain is built from TRBV20-1 and TRBJ2-5; D is possibly TRBD1 (6 bases). Germline V gives CDR1 DFQATT, CDR2 SNEGSKA (reference sequence). The CDR3 has 15 residues. The CDR3 spells CSARMGASFQGTQYF. CDR3 sequence (DNA): TGCAGTGCTAGAATGGGGGCTAGTTTCCAAGGGACCCAGTACTTC.

In its sample, this clonotype was seen a few times. This chain joins TRBV6-6 and TRBJ1-1; 11 nucleotides match TRBD1. The length of the CDR3 is 17 residues. Germline V CDR1 and CDR2: MNHNY, SVGAGI (reference sequence). Trimming cost V 0 bases and J 3 bases; bases outside gene matches: 6. In nucleotides, the CDR3 is TGTGCCAGCAGTTACTCAGGACAGGGGGCATGGGACACTGAAGCTTTCTTT. This gives the protein CASSYSGQGAWDTEAFF.

This clonotype was counted many times. This chain links TRBV20-1 with TRBJ2-5; D unclear. CDR1 and CDR2 (germline): DFQATT, SNEGSKA (reference sequence). With 3 bases removed from V and 2 bases from J, the gap between germline ends came to 13 bases. There are 14 residues in the CDR3. The CDR3 loop is CSASFYLGQETQYF. The CDR3 nucleotides read TGCAGTGCTAGTTTTTATCTGGGGCAAGAGACCCAGTACTTC.

This clonotype has only one observation. A much bigger clone sits one base away, suggesting this may be a read error. The CDR3 DNA is TGTGCCAGCAGCTTAGCGGGGGGGCGCTCTGGGGCCAACGCCCTGACTTTC. It yields the protein CASSLAGGRSGANALTF. The chain recombines TRBV7-8 with TRBJ2-6, with D perhaps TRBD2 (7 bases). Germline V lookup: CDR1 SGHVS, CDR2 FQNEAQ. The CDR3 contains 17 residues.

The chain employs TRBV7-2 and TRBJ1-1, with D tentatively TRBD1 (5 bases). CDR3 length: 13 amino acids. The V and J ends lost 4 bases and 5 bases respectively, with 11 bases between them. Germline loops: CDR1 SGHTA, CDR2 FQGNSA. The chain's CDR3 is CASSSQVVTEAFF. For the CDR3, the DNA is TGTGCCAGCAGCTCACAGGTCGTAACTGAAGCTTTCTTT. The full variable domain, rest sourced from reference TRBV7-2 and TRBJ1-1, is GAGVSQSPSNKVTEKGKDVELRCDPISGHTALYWYRQSLGQGLEFLIYFQGNSAPDKSGLPSDRFSAERTGGSVSTLTIQRTQQEDSAVYLCASSSQVVTEAFFGQGTRLTVV.

The rearrangement uses TRBV20-1 and TRBJ2-2, with 10 bases aligning to TRBD2. CDR1 is DFQATT and CDR2 is SNEGSKA in the germline V gene (reference sequence). The J segment lost 8 bases and the V segment lost 6 bases, leaving 6 bases of the junction unmatched. The CDR3 runs to 13 residues. CDR3 protein: CSASGGEIGELFF. CDR3 in DNA: TGCAGTGCGAGCGGGGGGGAGATAGGGGAGCTGTTTTTT.

Notes on this clonotype: A much larger clone is a single base away; this may be a read error. The V gene is TRBV15, the J gene TRBJ1-1; D is possibly TRBD1 (5 bases). CDR3 length: 14 residues. Germline CDR1 is LNHNV and CDR2 is YYDKDF (reference sequence). The CDR3: CVTSRGTMNTEAFF. As DNA, the CDR3 is TGTGTCACCAGCAGAGGGACCATGAACACTGAAGCTTTCTTT.

Only a few counts were recorded for this clonotype. This clone may be a read error of a much larger clone one base away. V and J are TRBV7-7 and TRBJ2-1; D may be TRBD1 (5 bases). The V gene's germline CDR1 is SSHAT and CDR2 FNYEAQ (reference sequence). The CDR3 has 14 amino acids. DNA of the CDR3: TGTGCTAGCAGCTTAGAGTTTCGGCAGGGTCCACAGTTCTTC. Translation gives CASSLEFRQGPQFF.

The rearrangement links TRBV5-1 to TRBJ2-7; 9 positions agree with TRBD1. Germline V gene lookup returns CDR1 SGHRS and CDR2 YFSETQ. V dropped 5 bases and J dropped 5; count of bases not matched to a gene: 11. This CDR3 is 15 amino acids long. Here the CDR3 reads CASRGPGTGNDEQYF. The CDR3 DNA reads TGCGCCAGCAGGGGACCCGGGACAGGGAATGACGAGCAGTACTTC.

This clonotype was seen more than once but under ten times. A much larger clone differs from this one at a single base, so this may be a read error. V gene TRBV29-1 combines with J gene TRBJ2-2, with D unresolved. Trimming removed 2 bases at V and 3 bases at J, with 4 bases between. The CDR3 spans 12 residues. Germline assignment: CDR1 SQVTM and CDR2 ANQGSEA. DNA of the CDR3: TGCAGCGTTGAACGGGACACCGGGGAGCTGTTTTTT. It translates to CSVERDTGELFF.

This clonotype was seen more than once but under ten times. The V and J genes are TRBV20-1 and TRBJ1-1, with 7 bases aligning to TRBD1. CDR3 length: 15 residues. Germline CDR1 reads DFQATT; CDR2 reads SNEGSKA (reference sequence). Trimming removed 0 bases from V and 4 bases from J; junction bases left unmatched: 8. The DNA for the CDR3 is TGCAGTGCTAGAGATATGGCAGGGGGGAGCACTGAAGCTTTCTTT. It translates to CSARDMAGGSTEAFF.

V usage is TRBV20-1 and J usage is TRBJ2-7; the match to TRBD2 covers 12 bases. In germline, CDR1 is DFQATT, CDR2 SNEGSKA (reference sequence). Trimming cost V 1 base and J 4 bases; bases outside gene matches: 5. The CDR3 totals 15 residues. The CDR3 nucleotides are TGCAGTGCTAGAGGAACTAGCGGGAGGCTGTACGAGCAGTACTTC. It yields the protein CSARGTSGRLYEQYF.

This clonotype was seen at least ten times. The chain employs TRBV29-1 and TRBJ2-1; 11 nucleotides line up with TRBD2. The V segment lost 0 bases and the J segment 0 bases; nucleotides outside the gene matches: 4. This CDR3 comprises 17 residues. Germline V gene data show CDR1 as SQVTM and CDR2 as ANQGSEA. CDR3 DNA sequence: TGCAGCGTTGAAGAAGGAGGGACTAGCGGCTCCTACAATGAGCAGTTCTTC. It is translated as CSVEEGGTSGSYNEQFF.

The CDR3 loop is CGAPGSPPNYGYTF. CDR3 coding DNA: TGTGGGGCCCCAGGGAGCCCCCCTAACTATGGCTACACCTTC. The chain carries TRBV30 and TRBJ1-2; TRBD1 is a possible D gene (5 bases). The V gene's germline CDR1 is GTSNPN and CDR2 SVGIG (reference sequence). The CDR3 consists of 14 residues.

The chain carries TRBV6-6 and TRBJ1-4; 9 bases agree with TRBD1. Germline V gene data show CDR1 as MNHNY and CDR2 as SVGAGI (reference sequence). The V gene end was trimmed by 7 bases and the J gene end by 5 bases; junction bases not matched to a gene: 11. The length of the CDR3 is 16 residues. Here the CDR3 DNA reads TGTGCCAGCACCTCGGGGGTGGGGACAGGGAATGAAAAACTGTTTTTT. Residues: CASTSGVGTGNEKLFF.

The J gene is TRBJ1-5, the V gene TRBV20-1; no definite D call. The CDR3 loop spans 14 amino acids. Trimming took 0 bases from V and 3 from J, leaving 9 bases between them. Per the germline V gene, CDR1 is DFQATT and CDR2 is SNEGSKA (reference sequence). CDR3 nucleotides: TGCAGTGCTAGAGAACCAGGTTCCAATCAGCCCCAGCATTTT. This encodes CSAREPGSNQPQHF.

The chain is built from TRBV12-3 or TRBV12-4 and TRBJ2-7; D is ambiguous. Trimming removed 2 bases from V and 2 bases from J, with 7 bases in between. This CDR3 is built from 13 residues. The CDR3 sequence: CASSLRSTYEQYF. CDR3 bases: TGTGCCAGCAGTTTACGGTCGACCTACGAGCAGTACTTC.

This rearrangement joins TRBV10-3 to TRBJ2-1; D possibly matches TRBD1 or TRBD2 (5 bases each). The V end was cut by 6 bases, the J end by 4 bases, with 16 bases between. The CDR3 spans 15 residues. Germline CDR1 is ENHRY and CDR2 is SYGVKD. CDR3 region: CAISDGTDGYNEQFF. The CDR3 DNA reads TGTGCCATCAGCGACGGGACGGATGGATACAATGAGCAGTTCTTC.

V is TRBV3-1 and J is TRBJ1-5, with TRBD1 matching over 9 bases. The V gene end was trimmed by 4 bases and the J gene end by 15 bases; junction bases not matched to a gene: 16. CDR1 is LGHDT and CDR2 is YNNKEL in the germline V gene (reference sequence). The CDR3 extends over 15 amino acids. The CDR3: CASSPPGTGRDLMHF. In nucleotides, the CDR3 is TGTGCCAGCAGCCCCCCGGGGACAGGGCGTGATCTCATGCATTTT.

This clonotype was seen only a few times. The rearrangement joins TRBV7-6 to TRBJ2-3, with 14 bases lining up with TRBD2. The CDR3 totals 21 residues. Germline loops: CDR1 SGHVS, CDR2 FNYEAQ. The V gene end was trimmed by 4 bases and the J gene end by 0 bases; junction bases not matched to a gene: 15. DNA for the CDR3: TGTGCCAGCAGCTCCCTGCCGGGACTAGCGGGGGCCAGTTGGAGCACAGATACGCAGTATTTT. Amino acids: CASSSLPGLAGASWSTDTQYF.

This clonotype was observed at least ten times. Here the CDR3 reads CASGTGNFPEETQYF. The CDR3 DNA reads as TGCGCCAGCGGGACAGGGAACTTTCCCGAAGAGACCCAGTACTTC. V is TRBV5-1 and J is TRBJ2-5, with 9 positions matching TRBD1. There are 15 residues in the CDR3. CDR1 SGHRS and CDR2 YFSETQ come from the germline V gene. The ends lost 7 bases at V and 3 bases at J; junction bases unmatched: 10.

This clonotype occurred many times. The chain is built from TRBV29-1 and TRBJ1-1; D gene uncertain. CDR1 and CDR2 from the germline V gene are SQVTM and ANQGSEA. The CDR3 loop spans 13 amino acids. V was trimmed by 3 bases and J by 0 bases, leaving 8 bases between them. CDR3: CSVDYRLNTEAFF. The CDR3 coding sequence is TGCAGCGTTGACTATAGACTGAACACTGAAGCTTTCTTT.

This clonotype was recorded at least ten times. The chain carries TRBV4-1 and TRBJ2-3; possibly TRBD2 for D (6 bases). From germline, CDR1 is MGHRA and CDR2 YSYEKL. The CDR3 has 16 residues. V lost 0 bases, J lost 6 bases, and 16 bases lay in between. The CDR3 loop reads CASSQEAGFGTDTQYF. The CDR3 region has the DNA TGCGCCAGCAGCCAAGAGGCAGGGTTTGGGACTGATACGCAGTATTTT.

This clonotype was seen repeatedly, ten times or more. The rearrangement links TRBV7-2 to TRBJ1-5; D is uncertain. This CDR3 is built from 14 residues. Looked up from germline, CDR1 is SGHTA and CDR2 is FQGNSA. Trimming stripped 5 bases from V and 0 bases from J, with 8 bases between. This CDR3 reads CASSPEYSNQPQHF. DNA for the CDR3: TGTGCCAGCAGCCCCGAGTATAGCAATCAGCCCCAGCATTTT.

This clonotype was seen many times. This chain joins TRBV5-5 and TRBJ2-7; 9 bases map to TRBD1. V dropped 0 bases and J dropped 4; count of bases not matched to a gene: 5. The length of the CDR3 is 15 residues. The germline CDR1 and CDR2 sequences are SGHKS and YYEKEE (reference sequence). Here the CDR3 reads CASSLEGQGFYEQYF. For the CDR3, the DNA is TGTGCCAGCAGCTTGGAGGGACAGGGTTTTTACGAGCAGTACTTC.

On this clonotype: This may arise from a read error, as a much more abundant clone is one base away. The rearrangement links TRBV9 to TRBJ2-1; 12 bases map to TRBD1. The germline V gene encodes CDR1 SGDLS and CDR2 YYNGEE. The CDR3 has 15 amino acids. The CDR3 here is CTSSPRDRGLNEQFF. The DNA for the CDR3 is TGTACCAGCAGCCCTCGGGACAGGGGGCTTAATGAGCAGTTCTTC.

V is TRBV27 and J is TRBJ2-4; the D is unclear. The J call is uncertain, as TRBJ2-7 better fits the DNA end. Germline assignment: CDR1 MNHEY and CDR2 SMNVEV (reference sequence). This CDR3 spans 14 amino acids. The CDR3 region is CASSPGFGWHEQYF. DNA for the CDR3: TGTGCCAGCAGTCCCGGATTCGGATGGCACGAGCAGTACTTC.